This T cell receptor beta chain was sequenced in a study of T cell repertoires in cytomegalovirus infection. Study-wide context: Matching HLA type, along with CMV infection, was indicated by public TCR beta signatures.

MiXCR was run by TCRdb on the reads, yielding one entry per CDR3 protein. The sample holds about 360,000 distinct CDR3 sequences, around 18% seen once. This clonotype was observed at least ten times. Its cognate antigen is unknown. Study results and caveats: Cumulative public TCR beta family frequency identified carriers of CMV plus the relevant HLA. Dominating the ex vivo response were TCR beta clonotypes that were CMV-specific and HLA-C-restricted.

The CDR3 covers 15 residues. The V gene's germline CDR1 is SGHTA and CDR2 FQGNSA. J lost 6 bases, V lost 3 bases, and 7 bases had no gene match. The sample comprised PBMCs. The rearrangement joins TRBV7-2 to TRBJ2-4; 8 bases map to TRBD1. The TCR sequence derives from a human donor in good health (CMV status not recorded). Some clones in this sample may be carry-over from other donors' samples. CDR3 residues: CASSLSRGLSNIQYF. CDR3 DNA: TGTGCCAGCAGCTTGAGCAGGGGGCTATCAAACATTCAGTACTTC. Using reference TRBV7-2 and TRBJ2-4 for the parts outside the CDR3, the full variable domain is GAGVSQSPSNKVTEKGKDVELRCDPISGHTALYWYRQSLGQGLEFLIYFQGNSAPDKSGLPSDRFSAERTGGSVSTLTIQRTQQEDSAVYLCASSLSRGLSNIQYFGAGTRLSVL.